This T cell receptor beta chain was documented in a study of read filtering for tumor transcriptome and immune sequencing. Looking at the study overall: Revised staging placed roughly 8 patients in R-ISS I, 15 to 20 in II, 6 or 7 in III.

Study outcomes and limitations: The CD138-negative fraction was mixed bone marrow immune cells, not pure T cells.

From around 440 ng of RNA, a library with molecular barcoded alpha/delta and beta/gamma adaptors was made. TCRdb used MiXCR to reprocess the reads, holding one entry per CDR3 protein. The table lists over 45,000 distinct CDR3 sequences, 20% to 25% of them singletons. This clonotype was counted many times. Its specificity is unknown. From germline, CDR1 is MNHEY and CDR2 SMNVEV (reference sequence). This CDR3 is 15 amino acids long. V gave up 4 bases and J gave up 0 bases, with 9 bases separating them. The receptor was derived from a donor aged 40 or over with multiple myeloma. Material: a population of CD138-negative cells sorted from bone marrow. The chain links TRBV27 to TRBJ2-2; a possible D gene is TRBD2 (6 bases). CDR3: CASSSWEANTGELFF. CDR3 in DNA: TGTGCCAGCAGTTCATGGGAGGCGAACACCGGGGAGCTGTTTTTT.